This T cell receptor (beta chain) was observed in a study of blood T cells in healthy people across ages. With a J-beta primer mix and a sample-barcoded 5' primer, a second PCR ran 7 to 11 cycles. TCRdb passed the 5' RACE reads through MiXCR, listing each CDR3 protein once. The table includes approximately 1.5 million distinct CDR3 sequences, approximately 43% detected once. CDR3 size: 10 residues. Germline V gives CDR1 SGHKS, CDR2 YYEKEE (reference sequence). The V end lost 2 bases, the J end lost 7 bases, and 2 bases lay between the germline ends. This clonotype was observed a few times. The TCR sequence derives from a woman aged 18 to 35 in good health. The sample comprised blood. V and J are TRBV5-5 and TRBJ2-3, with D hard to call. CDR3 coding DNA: TGTGCCAGCAGCTTCAATACGCAGTATTTT. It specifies CASSFNTQYF.